The clone carrying this T cell receptor beta chain showed up many times. Nobody among the patients had been given any treatment before thyroid surgery. The CDR3 covers 14 residues. With 5 bases clipped from V and 7 bases from J, the junction kept 5 bases outside the gene matches. Germline V lookup: CDR1 WNHNN, CDR2 SYGVQD (reference sequence). TCRdb re-called clones from the PCR reads using MiXCR. The sample lists about 14,000 clones, about 31% occurring once. These data come from a study of metastatic and nonmetastatic thyroid tumors. This chain links TRBV10-1 with TRBJ1-2, with 12 bases that match TRBD1. The specimen was tumor tissue. The source is a female donor with papillary thyroid cancer or a benign thyroid nodule (not recorded which). Some clones in this sample may be carry-over from other donors' samples. CDR3 sequence reads: CASSPGQGAFGYTF. The CDR3 coding sequence is TGCGCCAGCAGTCCGGGACAGGGGGCTTTTGGCTACACCTTC.